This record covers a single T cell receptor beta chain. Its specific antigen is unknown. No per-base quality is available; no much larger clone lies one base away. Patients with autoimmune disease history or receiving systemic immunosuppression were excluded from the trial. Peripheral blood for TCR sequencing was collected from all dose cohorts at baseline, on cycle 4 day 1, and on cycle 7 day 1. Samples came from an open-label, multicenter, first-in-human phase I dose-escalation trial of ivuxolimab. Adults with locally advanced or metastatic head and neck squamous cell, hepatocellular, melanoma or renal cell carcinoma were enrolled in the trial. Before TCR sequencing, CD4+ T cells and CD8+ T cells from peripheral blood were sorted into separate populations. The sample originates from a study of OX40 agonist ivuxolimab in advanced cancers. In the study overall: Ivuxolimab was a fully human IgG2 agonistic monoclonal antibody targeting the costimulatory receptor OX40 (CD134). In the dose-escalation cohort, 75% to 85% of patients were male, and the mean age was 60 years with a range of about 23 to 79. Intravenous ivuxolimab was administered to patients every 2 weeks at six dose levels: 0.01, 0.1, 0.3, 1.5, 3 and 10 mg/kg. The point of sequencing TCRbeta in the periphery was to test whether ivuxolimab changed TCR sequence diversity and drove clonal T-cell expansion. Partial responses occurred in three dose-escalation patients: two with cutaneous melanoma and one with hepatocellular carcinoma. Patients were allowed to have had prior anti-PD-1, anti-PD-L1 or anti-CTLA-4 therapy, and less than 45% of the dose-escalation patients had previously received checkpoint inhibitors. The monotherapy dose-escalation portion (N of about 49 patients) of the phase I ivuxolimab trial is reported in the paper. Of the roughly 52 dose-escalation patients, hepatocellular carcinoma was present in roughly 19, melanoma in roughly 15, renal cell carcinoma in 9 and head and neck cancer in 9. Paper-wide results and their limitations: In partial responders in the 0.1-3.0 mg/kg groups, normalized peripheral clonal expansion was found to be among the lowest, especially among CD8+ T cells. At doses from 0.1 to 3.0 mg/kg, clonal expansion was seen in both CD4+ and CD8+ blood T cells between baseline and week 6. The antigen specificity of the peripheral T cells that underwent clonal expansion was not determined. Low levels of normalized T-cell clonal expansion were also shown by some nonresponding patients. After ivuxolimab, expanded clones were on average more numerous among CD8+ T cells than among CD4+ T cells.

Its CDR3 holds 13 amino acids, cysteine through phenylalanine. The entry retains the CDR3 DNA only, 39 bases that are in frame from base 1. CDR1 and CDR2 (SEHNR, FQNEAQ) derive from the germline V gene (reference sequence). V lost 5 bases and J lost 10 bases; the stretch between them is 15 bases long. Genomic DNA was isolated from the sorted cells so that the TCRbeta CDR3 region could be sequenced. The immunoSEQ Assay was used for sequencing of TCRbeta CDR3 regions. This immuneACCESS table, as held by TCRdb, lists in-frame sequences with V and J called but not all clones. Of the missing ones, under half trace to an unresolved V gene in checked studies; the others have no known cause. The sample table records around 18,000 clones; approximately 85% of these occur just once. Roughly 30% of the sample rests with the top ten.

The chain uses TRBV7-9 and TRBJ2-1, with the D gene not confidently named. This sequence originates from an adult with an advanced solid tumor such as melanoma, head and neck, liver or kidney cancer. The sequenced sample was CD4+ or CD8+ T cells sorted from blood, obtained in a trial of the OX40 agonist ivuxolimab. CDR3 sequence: CASSPRVTHEQFF. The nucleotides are TGTGCCAGCAGCCCCCGGGTCACCCACGAGCAGTTCTTC.